The sequence of this TCR beta chain was determined in a study of CD8 T cells in cerebrospinal fluid in Alzheimer's disease. Study information: Plate-based nested PCR sequencing and droplet-based sequencing measured CSF T cell clonal expansion.

Regarding the study as a whole: Healthy subjects less often had a clone of at least 3% than Alzheimer's patients. No causal link between EBV and Alzheimer's follows from EBV-specific cerebrospinal fluid TCRs, authors warned.

Participants were all in good physical condition and free of acute infection. The CDR3 contains 16 residues. CDR1 is MNHNY, CDR2 SVGAGI, per germline (reference sequence). TCRdb reprocessed the 10x single-cell sequencing reads, keeping one entry per CDR3 protein, no DNA. This sample's table reports about 1,000 distinct CDR3 sequences. This clonotype is deemed medium-sized (0.01 to 0.1%) by its frequency. Its antigen remains unknown. The gene calls are TRBV6-6 and TRBJ2-7; TCRdb's D gene call, TRBD2, goes unchecked for lack of DNA. The sample consisted of cerebrospinal fluid. The sequence was collected from a human donor in good health. The CDR3 region is CASSYSLFGGGYEQYF.